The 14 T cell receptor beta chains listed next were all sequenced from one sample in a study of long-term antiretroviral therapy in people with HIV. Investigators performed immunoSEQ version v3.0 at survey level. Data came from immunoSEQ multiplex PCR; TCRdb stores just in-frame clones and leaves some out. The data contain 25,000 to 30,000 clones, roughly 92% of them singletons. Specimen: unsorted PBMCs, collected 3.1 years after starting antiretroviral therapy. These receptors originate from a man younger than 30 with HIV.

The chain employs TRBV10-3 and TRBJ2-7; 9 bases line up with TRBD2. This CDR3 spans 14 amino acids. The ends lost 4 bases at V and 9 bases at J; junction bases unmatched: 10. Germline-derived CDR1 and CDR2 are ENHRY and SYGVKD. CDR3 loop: CAISADSGSAGQYF. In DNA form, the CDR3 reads TGTGCCATCAGTGCCGATAGCGGGAGCGCTGGGCAGTACTTC.

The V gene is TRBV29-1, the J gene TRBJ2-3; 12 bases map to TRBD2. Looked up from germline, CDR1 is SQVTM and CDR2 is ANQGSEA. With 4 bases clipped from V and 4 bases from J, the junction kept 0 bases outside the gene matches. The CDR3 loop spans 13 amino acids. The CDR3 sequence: CSVGLAGADTQYF. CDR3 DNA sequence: TGCAGCGTTGGACTAGCGGGAGCAGATACGCAGTATTTT.

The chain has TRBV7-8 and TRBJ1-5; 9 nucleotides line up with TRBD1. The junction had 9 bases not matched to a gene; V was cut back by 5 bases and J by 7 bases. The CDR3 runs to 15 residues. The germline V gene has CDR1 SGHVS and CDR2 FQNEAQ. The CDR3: CASSRYGTGHQPQHF. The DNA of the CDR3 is TGTGCCAGCAGCCGATACGGGACAGGGCACCAGCCCCAGCATTTT. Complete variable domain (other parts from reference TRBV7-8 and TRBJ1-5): GAGVSQSPRYKVAKRGQDVALRCDPISGHVSLFWYQQALGQGPEFLTYFQNEAQLDKSGLPSDRFFAERPEGSVSTLKIQRTQQEDSAVYLCASSRYGTGHQPQHFGDGTRLSIL.

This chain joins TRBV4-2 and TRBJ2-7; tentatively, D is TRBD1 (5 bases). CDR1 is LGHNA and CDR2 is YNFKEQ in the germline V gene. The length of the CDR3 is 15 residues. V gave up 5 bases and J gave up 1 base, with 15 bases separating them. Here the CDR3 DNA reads TGTGCCAGCAGCTCTCGCCAGGGTGGGTCCTACGAGCAGTACTTC. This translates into CASSSRQGGSYEQYF.

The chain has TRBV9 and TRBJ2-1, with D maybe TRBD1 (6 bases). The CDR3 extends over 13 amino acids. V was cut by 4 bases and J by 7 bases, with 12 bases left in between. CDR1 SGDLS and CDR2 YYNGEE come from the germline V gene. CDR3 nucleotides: TGTGCCAGCAGCCCCCAGGGGTTAAATGAGCAGTTCTTC. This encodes CASSPQGLNEQFF. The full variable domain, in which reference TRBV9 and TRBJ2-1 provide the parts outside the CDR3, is DSGVTQTPKHLITATGQRVTLRCSPRSGDLSVYWYQQSLDQGLQFLIQYYNGEERAKGNILERFSAQQFPDLHSELNLSSLELGDSALYFCASSPQGLNEQFFGPGTRLTVL.

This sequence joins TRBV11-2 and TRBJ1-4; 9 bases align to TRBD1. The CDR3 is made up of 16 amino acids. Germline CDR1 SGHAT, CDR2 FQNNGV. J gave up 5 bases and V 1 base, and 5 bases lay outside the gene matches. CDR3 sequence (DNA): TGTGCCAGCAGCTTAGGGGACAGGGTCTTGAATGAAAAACTGTTTTTT. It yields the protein CASSLGDRVLNEKLFF.

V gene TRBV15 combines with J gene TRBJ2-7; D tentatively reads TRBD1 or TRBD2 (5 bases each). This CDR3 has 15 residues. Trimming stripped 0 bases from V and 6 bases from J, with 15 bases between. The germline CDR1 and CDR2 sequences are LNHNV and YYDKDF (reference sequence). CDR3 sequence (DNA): TGTGCCACCAGCAGAGATCGGTCAGGGAGCCGCGAGCAGTACTTC. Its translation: CATSRDRSGSREQYF.

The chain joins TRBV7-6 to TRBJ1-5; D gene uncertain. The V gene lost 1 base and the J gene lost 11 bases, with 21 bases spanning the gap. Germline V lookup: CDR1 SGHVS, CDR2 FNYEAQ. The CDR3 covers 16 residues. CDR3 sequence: CASSLVSAGRLHTQHF. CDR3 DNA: TGTGCCAGCAGCTTAGTCTCGGCAGGAAGGCTTCATACCCAGCATTTT.

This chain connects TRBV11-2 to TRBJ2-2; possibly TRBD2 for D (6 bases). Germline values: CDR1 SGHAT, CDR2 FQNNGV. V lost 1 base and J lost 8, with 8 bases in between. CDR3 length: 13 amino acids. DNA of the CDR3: TGTGCCAGCAGCTTAGCGGGAGTGGGGGAGCTGTTTTTT. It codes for CASSLAGVGELFF. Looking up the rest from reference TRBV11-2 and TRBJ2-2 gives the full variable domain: EAGVAQSPRYKIIEKRQSVAFWCNPISGHATLYWYQQILGQGPKLLIQFQNNGVVDDSQLPKDRFSAERLKGVDSTLKIQPAKLEDSAVYLCASSLAGVGELFFGEGSRLTVL.

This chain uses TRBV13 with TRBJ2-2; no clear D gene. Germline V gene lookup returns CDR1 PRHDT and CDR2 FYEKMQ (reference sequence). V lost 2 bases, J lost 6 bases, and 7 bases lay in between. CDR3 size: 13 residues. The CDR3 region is CASSLNLPGELFF. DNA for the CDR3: TGTGCCAGCAGCTTAAACCTCCCCGGGGAGCTGTTTTTT. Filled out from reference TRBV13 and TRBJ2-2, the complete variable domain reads AAGVIQSPRHLIKEKRETATLKCYPIPRHDTVYWYQQGPGQDPQFLISFYEKMQSDKGSIPDRFSAQQFSDYHSELNMSSLELGDSALYFCASSLNLPGELFFGEGSRLTVL.

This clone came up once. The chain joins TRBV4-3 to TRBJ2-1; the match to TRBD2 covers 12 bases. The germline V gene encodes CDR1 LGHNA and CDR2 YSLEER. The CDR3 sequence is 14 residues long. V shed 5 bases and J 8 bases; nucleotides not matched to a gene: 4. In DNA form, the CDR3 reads TGCGCCAGCAGCTTGACTAGCGGGAGAGATGAGCAGTTCTTC. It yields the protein CASSLTSGRDEQFF.

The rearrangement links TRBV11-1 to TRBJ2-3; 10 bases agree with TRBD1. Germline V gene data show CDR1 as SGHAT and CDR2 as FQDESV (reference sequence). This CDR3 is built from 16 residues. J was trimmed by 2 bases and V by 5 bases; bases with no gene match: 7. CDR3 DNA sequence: TGTGCCAGCAGCCCCCGGGACAGGGGACTCACAGATACGCAGTATTTT. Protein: CASSPRDRGLTDTQYF.

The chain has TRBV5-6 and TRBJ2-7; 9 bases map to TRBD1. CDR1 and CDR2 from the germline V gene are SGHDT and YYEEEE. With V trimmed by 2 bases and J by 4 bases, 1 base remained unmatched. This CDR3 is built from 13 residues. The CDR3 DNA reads TGTGCCAGCAGCTTAGGGACAGGGTACGAGCAGTACTTC. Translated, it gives CASSLGTGYEQYF.

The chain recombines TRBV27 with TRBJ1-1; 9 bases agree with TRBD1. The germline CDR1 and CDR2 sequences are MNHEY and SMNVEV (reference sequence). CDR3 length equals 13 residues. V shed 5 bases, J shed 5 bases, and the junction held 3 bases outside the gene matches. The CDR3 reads CASSHRGPTEAFF. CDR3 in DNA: TGTGCCAGCAGTCACAGGGGGCCGACTGAAGCTTTCTTT.